This is a list of T cell receptor beta chains from one sample in a study of graft-versus-host responses after intestinal transplantation. Their cognate antigens are unknown. Here immunoSEQ multiplex PCR was the method, and the copy in TCRdb shows in-frame clones only, minus some. This sample has approximately 82,000 clones; about nine tenths occur once, and the top ten carry over 0.08%. The material was unstimulated CD4+ T cells sorted from spleen or lymph node cells, obtained before intestinal transplant. Source of these receptors: a human donor who received an intestinal transplant. Both conserved end residues are part of each CDR3. D genes are given only for firm matches. Clone size is stated in some rows and not others, as once, few, many or a class when expanded.

J gene: TRBJ1-1; D gene: NA; clone size: NA; V gene: TRBV5-8; CDR3 DNA: TGTGCCAGCAGCCTCCGGGGTGAGAACACTGAAGCTTTCTTT; CDR3 protein: CASSLRGENTEAFF
J gene: TRBJ1-2; D gene: NA; clone size: NA; V gene: TRBV19; CDR3 DNA: TGTGCCAGTAGTACGACAGACCCCTATGGCTACACCTTC; CDR3 protein: CASSTTDPYGYTF
J gene: TRBJ2-7; D gene: NA; clone size: NA; V gene: TRBV10-2; CDR3 DNA: TGCGCCAGCAGTGAATTCACAGGGAAAGTAGTCTACGAGCAGTACTTC; CDR3 protein: CASSEFTGKVVYEQYF
J gene: TRBJ2-7; D gene: NA; clone size: NA; V gene: TRBV18; CDR3 DNA: TGTGCCAGCTCACCGCACCCACTCTCCGAGCAGTACTTC; CDR3 protein: CASSPHPLSEQYF
J gene: TRBJ2-7; D gene: TRBD1; clone size: NA; V gene: TRBV7-2; CDR3 DNA: TGTGCCAGCAGCTTAGGCGGACAGGGGGCCTCCTACGAGCAGTACTTC; CDR3 protein: CASSLGGQGASYEQYF
J gene: TRBJ1-1; D gene: NA; clone size: NA; V gene: TRBV15; CDR3 DNA: TGTGCCACCAGCAGAGATCAGGGACTTCGATGGGCTTTCTTT; CDR3 protein: CATSRDQGLRWAFF
J gene: TRBJ2-3; D gene: TRBD1; clone size: NA; V gene: TRBV29-1; CDR3 DNA: TGCAGCGTTGACCCTCCGGGACAGCCTTCCACAGATACGCAGTATTTT; CDR3 protein: CSVDPPGQPSTDTQYF
J gene: TRBJ2-7; D gene: TRBD2; clone size: NA; V gene: TRBV27; CDR3 DNA: TGTGCCAGCAGTCTGGGAGGGCCAGGGGAGCAGTACTTC; CDR3 protein: CASSLGGPGEQYF
J gene: TRBJ1-2; D gene: TRBD1; clone size: NA; V gene: TRBV19; CDR3 DNA: TGTGCCAGTAGTACCGGGACAGGGGGCACCTATGGCTACACCTTC; CDR3 protein: CASSTGTGGTYGYTF
J gene: TRBJ1-1; D gene: NA; clone size: NA; V gene: TRBV4-3; CDR3 DNA: TGCGCCAGCAGCCGTTTTTTACAGGGATCCGAAGCTTTCTTT; CDR3 protein: CASSRFLQGSEAFF
J gene: TRBJ2-1; D gene: TRBD2; clone size: NA; V gene: TRBV7-8; CDR3 DNA: TGTGCCAGCAGCACTAGCGGGGGATTATCCTACAATGAGCAGTTCTTC; CDR3 protein: CASSTSGGLSYNEQFF
J gene: TRBJ2-1; D gene: NA; clone size: NA; V gene: TRBV30; CDR3 DNA: TGTGCCTGGAGAGACCTCGGAGGCAATGAGCAGTTCTTC; CDR3 protein: CAWRDLGGNEQFF
J gene: TRBJ2-5; D gene: TRBD2; clone size: NA; V gene: TRBV9; CDR3 DNA: TGTGCCAGCAGCAGCGGACTAGCGGGGGGGATCCAAGAGACCCAGTACTTC; CDR3 protein: CASSSGLAGGIQETQYF
J gene: TRBJ1-3; D gene: TRBD1; clone size: few; V gene: TRBV27; CDR3 DNA: TGTGCCAGCAGTCCCTACAGGGGTTCGGGAAACACCATATATTTT; CDR3 protein: CASSPYRGSGNTIYF
J gene: TRBJ2-7; D gene: TRBD1; clone size: NA; V gene: TRBV27; CDR3 DNA: TGTGCCAGCAGCCGAGGGGGCGCAGGCTACGAGCAGTACTTC; CDR3 protein: CASSRGGAGYEQYF
J gene: TRBJ1-2; D gene: NA; clone size: NA; V gene: TRBV5-4; CDR3 DNA: TGTGCCAGCAGCAGCAGGGACACCAACTATGGCTACACCTTC; CDR3 protein: CASSSRDTNYGYTF
J gene: TRBJ1-2; D gene: TRBD1; clone size: NA; V gene: TRBV4-3; CDR3 DNA: TGCGCCAGCAGCCAAGCGGACAGGGGAGAGCATGGCTATGGCTACACCTTC; CDR3 protein: CASSQADRGEHGYGYTF
J gene: TRBJ1-1; D gene: TRBD1; clone size: NA; V gene: TRBV4-3; CDR3 DNA: TGCGCCAGCAGCCCGGCGGGACAGGGGGTAGATGGTGAAGCTTTCTTT; CDR3 protein: CASSPAGQGVDGEAFF
J gene: TRBJ1-1; D gene: TRBD1; clone size: NA; V gene: TRBV7-8; CDR3 DNA: TGTGCCAGCAGCCCGCGGACAGGGGGTAGGCCTGAAGCTTTCTTT; CDR3 protein: CASSPRTGGRPEAFF
J gene: TRBJ2-3; D gene: NA; clone size: NA; V gene: TRBV7-2; CDR3 DNA: TGTGCCAGCAGCTTAGCGAGGACAGATACGCAGTATTTT; CDR3 protein: CASSLARTDTQYF
J gene: TRBJ1-5; D gene: TRBD1; clone size: NA; V gene: TRBV6-5; CDR3 DNA: TGTGCCAGTGCCGGGACAGGGGGCAGTCAGCCCCAGCATTTT; CDR3 protein: CASAGTGGSQPQHF
J gene: TRBJ2-3; D gene: TRBD2; clone size: NA; V gene: TRBV4-3; CDR3 DNA: TGCGCCAGCAGCCAGACACCGGGACTAGGTGGCACAGATACGCAGTATTTT; CDR3 protein: CASSQTPGLGGTDTQYF
J gene: TRBJ1-1; D gene: NA; clone size: NA; V gene: TRBV5-6; CDR3 DNA: TGTGCCAGCAGCTCATACAAGGGGAAGAACACTGAAGCTTTCTTT; CDR3 protein: CASSSYKGKNTEAFF
J gene: TRBJ1-1; D gene: TRBD1; clone size: NA; V gene: TRBV6-6; CDR3 DNA: TGTGCCAGCAGTTACCCCCGGGAAGGGGGCGTAACTGAAGCTTTCTTT; CDR3 protein: CASSYPREGGVTEAFF
J gene: TRBJ2-1; D gene: TRBD2; clone size: NA; V gene: TRBV11-3; CDR3 DNA: TGTGCCAGCACCCCGACTAGCGGGGGCCCCAATGAGCAGTTCTTC; CDR3 protein: CASTPTSGGPNEQFF
J gene: TRBJ2-6; D gene: NA; clone size: few; V gene: TRBV19; CDR3 DNA: TGTGCCAGTACCCTCTCGGTGGGGGGTACAGGGGCCAACGTCCTGACTTTC; CDR3 protein: CASTLSVGGTGANVLTF
J gene: TRBJ1-1; D gene: NA; clone size: NA; V gene: TRBV6-5; CDR3 DNA: TGTGCCAGCAGAAGCTTAGGGGTAGAGAACACTGAAGCTTTCTTT; CDR3 protein: CASRSLGVENTEAFF
J gene: TRBJ2-5; D gene: NA; clone size: NA; V gene: TRBV7-9; CDR3 DNA: TGTGCCAGCAGCTTTGAAAGCAAAGAGACCCAGTACTTC; CDR3 protein: CASSFESKETQYF
J gene: TRBJ2-5; D gene: TRBD2; clone size: NA; V gene: TRBV10-2; CDR3 DNA: TGCGCCAGCAGTGGACGACTAGCGGGGCAAGAGACCCAGTACTTC; CDR3 protein: CASSGRLAGQETQYF
J gene: TRBJ1-2; D gene: TRBD1; clone size: once; V gene: TRBV6-6; CDR3 DNA: TGTGCCAGCAGTTGGGACAGTTTACCTAACTATGGCTACACCTTC; CDR3 protein: CASSWDSLPNYGYTF
J gene: TRBJ1-1; D gene: NA; clone size: NA; V gene: TRBV18; CDR3 DNA: TGTGCCAGCTCACCACAGCCTCCGAACACTGAAGCTTTCTTT; CDR3 protein: CASSPQPPNTEAFF
J gene: TRBJ2-3; D gene: NA; clone size: NA; V gene: TRBV10-3; CDR3 DNA: TGTGCCATCAGCCATCTAGACAGAGCCACAGATACGCAGTATTTT; CDR3 protein: CAISHLDRATDTQYF
J gene: TRBJ2-7; D gene: TRBD2; clone size: NA; V gene: TRBV7-9; CDR3 DNA: TGTGCCAGCAGCACCGCGGGGGGGGCATACGAGCAGTACTTC; CDR3 protein: CASSTAGGAYEQYF
J gene: TRBJ2-1; D gene: TRBD1; clone size: NA; V gene: TRBV5-1; CDR3 DNA: TGCGCCAGCAGCGCAGGGACAGGACCCTACAATGAGCAGTTCTTC; CDR3 protein: CASSAGTGPYNEQFF
J gene: TRBJ2-5; D gene: NA; clone size: NA; V gene: TRBV2; CDR3 DNA: TGTGCCAGCAGTGAAACACCACCGACAGGTTGGGGAGAGACCCAGTACTTC; CDR3 protein: CASSETPPTGWGETQYF
J gene: TRBJ1-1; D gene: TRBD1; clone size: NA; V gene: TRBV7-2; CDR3 DNA: TGTGCCAGCAGCCAAGCCATGACAGGGACTGAAGCTTTCTTT; CDR3 protein: CASSQAMTGTEAFF
J gene: TRBJ1-6; D gene: TRBD1; clone size: once; V gene: TRBV27; CDR3 DNA: TGTGCCACTTCCGGTCTGGACAGGTCGGATAATTCACCCCTCCACTTT; CDR3 protein: CATSGLDRSDNSPLHF
J gene: TRBJ1-5; D gene: TRBD1; clone size: NA; V gene: TRBV4-1; CDR3 DNA: TGCGCCAGCAGCCAAAGACAGGGAGGCAATCAGCCCCAGCATTTT; CDR3 protein: CASSQRQGGNQPQHF
J gene: TRBJ2-3; D gene: NA; clone size: NA; V gene: TRBV11-2; CDR3 DNA: TGTGCCAGCAGCCCCCGGCGGGGTATCACTAGCACAGATACGCAGTATTTT; CDR3 protein: CASSPRRGITSTDTQYF
J gene: TRBJ1-2; D gene: TRBD1; clone size: NA; V gene: TRBV27; CDR3 DNA: TGTGCCAGCAGTCTGACAGGGGGCCTCTATGGCTACACCTTC; CDR3 protein: CASSLTGGLYGYTF
J gene: TRBJ1-2; D gene: NA; clone size: once; V gene: TRBV4-1; CDR3 DNA: TGCGCCAGCAGCCCCCAAGTTTCAGGGGACGGCTACACCTTC; CDR3 protein: CASSPQVSGDGYTF
J gene: TRBJ1-2; D gene: NA; clone size: NA; V gene: TRBV6-5; CDR3 DNA: TGTGCCAGCACACTAAGAGGATTGCCCTATGGCTACACCTTC; CDR3 protein: CASTLRGLPYGYTF
J gene: TRBJ1-4; D gene: TRBD1; clone size: NA; V gene: TRBV19; CDR3 DNA: TGTGCCAGTAGTAGGGGACAGGGTGTTAATGAAAAACTGTTTTTT; CDR3 protein: CASSRGQGVNEKLFF
J gene: TRBJ2-7; D gene: TRBD2; clone size: once; V gene: TRBV7-2; CDR3 DNA: TGTGCCAGCAGCTTCGGGGGGAGCTCCTACGAGCAGTACTTC; CDR3 protein: CASSFGGSSYEQYF
J gene: TRBJ2-7; D gene: NA; clone size: NA; V gene: TRBV5-5; CDR3 DNA: TGTGCCAGCACCCGAACCCAGGGCCGCTACGAGCAGTACTTC; CDR3 protein: CASTRTQGRYEQYF
J gene: TRBJ1-2; D gene: TRBD1; clone size: NA; V gene: TRBV5-1; CDR3 DNA: TGCGCCAGCAGCCCGGACAGGTCTGGCTACACCTTC; CDR3 protein: CASSPDRSGYTF
J gene: TRBJ1-3; D gene: NA; clone size: NA; V gene: TRBV19; CDR3 DNA: TGTGCCAGTAGTACCCCGGACAGAGAAAACACCATATATTTT; CDR3 protein: CASSTPDRENTIYF
J gene: TRBJ1-3; D gene: NA; clone size: NA; V gene: TRBV29-1; CDR3 DNA: TGCAGCGTTGAATATCTGGACAGTCTCTCTGGAAACACCATATATTTT; CDR3 protein: CSVEYLDSLSGNTIYF